A single sample is the source of the 20 T cell receptor beta chains below, sequenced in a study of OX40 agonist ivuxolimab in advanced cancers. Only in-frame clones appear in the TCRdb table, and some are missing; sequencing was by immunoSEQ multiplex PCR. The sample records around 93,000 clones, 80% to 90% being singletons. Sample: CD4+ or CD8+ T cells sorted from blood, taken in a trial of the OX40 agonist ivuxolimab. Receptors originate from an adult with an advanced solid tumor such as melanoma, head and neck, liver or kidney cancer.

The V gene is TRBV6-6, the J gene TRBJ2-7; 8 nucleotides line up with TRBD1. Germline V gene lookup returns CDR1 MNHNY and CDR2 SVGAGI (reference sequence). V gave up 6 bases and J gave up 5 bases; unmatched junction bases: 9. This CDR3 is 14 amino acids long. The CDR3 is CASRKAGGWDEQYF. The CDR3 coding sequence is TGTGCCAGCAGAAAAGCAGGGGGCTGGGACGAGCAGTACTTC.

This sequence joins TRBV15 and TRBJ1-1; D is unclear. V lost 0 bases and J lost 10, with 12 bases in between. CDR3 size: 13 residues. Per the germline V gene, CDR1 is LNHNV and CDR2 is YYDKDF (reference sequence). This CDR3 is CATSRDRARSAFF. CDR3 nucleotide sequence: TGTGCCACCAGCAGAGATCGGGCCAGATCAGCTTTCTTT.

The gene calls are TRBV18 and TRBJ2-7; D tentatively reads TRBD1 or TRBD2 (8 bases each). CDR1 and CDR2 (germline): KGHSH, LQKENI. This CDR3 has 15 amino acids. V lost 6 bases and J lost 2, with 17 bases in between. The CDR3 protein is CASSSGGGQAYEQYF. The CDR3 DNA reads TGTGCCAGCTCTTCCGGGGGGGGACAGGCCTACGAGCAGTACTTC.

The chain has TRBV7-9 and TRBJ1-1; D is possibly TRBD1 (5 bases). Germline V gene sequence: CDR1 SEHNR, CDR2 FQNEAQ (reference sequence). This CDR3 has 15 amino acids. V lost 1 base and J 3 bases, leaving 12 bases between the germline ends. Written as DNA, the CDR3 is TGTGCCAGCAGCTTAGAAGTGGGGGGAGACACTGAAGCTTTCTTT. Translation: CASSLEVGGDTEAFF.

The genes are TRBV4-3 and TRBJ1-2; 7 bases fit TRBD1. Per the germline V gene, CDR1 is LGHNA and CDR2 is YSLEER. The CDR3 has 14 residues. V lost 2 bases to trimming and J lost 1 base; unmatched junction nucleotides: 1. CDR3 bases: TGCGCCAGCAGCCAAAGACAGGGTAACTATGGCTACACCTTC. The encoded protein is CASSQRQGNYGYTF.

Here the CDR3 DNA reads TGCGCCAGCAGCCAGGACAGGTTCCTCTCCTACGAGCAGTACTTC. Amino acid sequence: CASSQDRFLSYEQYF. The chain has TRBV4-3 and TRBJ2-7; 7 nucleotides line up with TRBD1. CDR1 and CDR2 from the germline V gene are LGHNA and YSLEER. This CDR3 has 15 amino acids. Trimming removed 3 bases from V and 0 bases from J; junction bases left unmatched: 5.

The chain is built from TRBV30 and TRBJ1-2, with D uncertain. This CDR3 spans 14 amino acids. Germline loops: CDR1 GTSNPN, CDR2 SVGIG (reference sequence). The V end lost 3 bases, the J end lost 3 bases, and 14 bases lay between the germline ends. This chain's CDR3 is CAWSRGRSDYGYTF. CDR3 DNA: TGTGCCTGGAGCCGCGGCAGGAGCGACTATGGCTACACCTTC.

This sequence joins TRBV6-1 and TRBJ2-7, with D tentatively TRBD1 (6 bases). Germline assignment: CDR1 MNHNS and CDR2 SASEGT. V lost 2 bases, J lost 10 bases, and 12 bases lay in between. The CDR3 is 12 residues long. Here the CDR3 DNA reads TGTGCCAGCAGTGAACCACAGGGTCAACAGTACTTC. Translated: CASSEPQGQQYF.

This chain uses TRBV10-3 with TRBJ1-2, with 7 bases lining up with TRBD1. Germline V lookup: CDR1 ENHRY, CDR2 SYGVKD. The V gene end was trimmed by 10 bases and the J gene end by 3 bases; junction bases not matched to a gene: 5. The CDR3 runs to 12 residues. CDR3 region: CATRQGDYGYTF. In DNA, the CDR3 is TGTGCCACCAGACAGGGTGACTATGGCTACACCTTC.

This chain uses TRBV7-9 with TRBJ2-5; no clear D gene. CDR3 length: 14 residues. V was pared by 5 bases and J by 0 bases, with 10 bases between. The germline V gene encodes CDR1 SEHNR and CDR2 FQNEAQ (reference sequence). CDR3 residues: CASSATSYQETQYF. The CDR3 DNA follows: TGTGCCAGCAGCGCAACTTCGTACCAAGAGACCCAGTACTTC.

V and J are TRBV30 and TRBJ2-1; D possibly corresponds to TRBD2 (6 bases). The CDR3 is 15 residues long. V was clipped by 1 base and J by 9 bases, with 19 bases between them. CDR1 is GTSNPN, CDR2 SVGIG, per germline (reference sequence). The CDR3 DNA sequence: TGTGCCTGGAGTGCGGGACTTCTGAGCCTTGGTGAGCAGTTCTTC. It codes for CAWSAGLLSLGEQFF.

This chain joins TRBV19 and TRBJ1-5; unclear D gene. With 0 bases removed from V and 1 base from J, the gap between germline ends came to 10 bases. The CDR3 loop spans 16 amino acids. In germline, CDR1 is LNHDA, CDR2 SQIVND (reference sequence). The CDR3 loop is CASSIEKGRSNQPQHF. Here the CDR3 DNA reads TGTGCCAGTAGTATAGAAAAGGGTAGGAGCAATCAGCCCCAGCATTTT.

The rearrangement joins TRBV7-2 to TRBJ1-6, with TRBD1 as a possible D gene (5 bases). V was shortened by 0 bases and J by 7 bases, with 10 bases between the two germline ends. The CDR3 extends over 15 amino acids. Per germline, CDR1 SGHTA and CDR2 FQGNSA. CDR3 bases: TGTGCCAGCAGCTTAGCGCGCGGGGGAAATTCACCCCTCCACTTT. Amino acids: CASSLARGGNSPLHF.

This chain links TRBV7-2 with TRBJ1-1; no definite D call. Deletions cut 1 base from V and 0 bases from J, with 9 bases between. The length of the CDR3 is 15 residues. The germline CDR1 and CDR2 sequences are SGHTA and FQGNSA. In nucleotides, the CDR3 is TGTGCCAGCAGCTTAGATAGGGCTCTGAACACTGAAGCTTTCTTT. Translating it yields CASSLDRALNTEAFF.

The V call is TRBV21-1, the J call TRBJ2-7. TRBV21-1 is classified as a pseudogene. This CDR3 has 13 amino acids. The CDR3 loop is CARRGVFIYEQYF. In nucleotides, the CDR3 is TGTGCCCGCAGGGGGGTCTTTATCTACGAGCAGTACTTC.

This clone was recorded only once. The chain combines TRBV7-2 with TRBJ2-3; 12 bases fit TRBD2. Trimming took 0 bases from V and 7 from J; bases not matched to a gene: 2. This CDR3 contains 15 residues. Per germline, CDR1 SGHTA and CDR2 FQGNSA. The chain's CDR3 is CASSLAGTSGYTQYF. The DNA of the CDR3 is TGTGCCAGCAGCTTAGCAGGGACTAGCGGGTATACGCAGTATTTT.

This clone was observed a single time. The J gene is TRBJ1-2, the V gene TRBV6-1; D perhaps matches TRBD1 (5 bases). Trimming took off 1 base at V and 4 bases at J, with 13 bases between the two ends. The CDR3 covers 15 residues. The germline V gene has CDR1 MNHNS and CDR2 SASEGT. Written as DNA, the CDR3 is TGTGCCAGCAGTGAAGGAAAAGGGGATATCTATGGCTACACCTTC. Residues: CASSEGKGDIYGYTF.

This chain uses TRBV5-6 with TRBJ2-2; 10 bases match TRBD2. V lost 2 bases, J lost 6 bases, and 4 bases stayed unmatched. Germline values: CDR1 SGHDT, CDR2 YYEEEE. The CDR3 loop spans 15 amino acids. As DNA, the CDR3 is TGTGCCAGCAGCTTTGCAACTAGCGGGGCCGGGGAGCTGTTTTTT. It specifies CASSFATSGAGELFF.

The V gene is TRBV29-1, the J gene TRBJ2-1; a possible D gene is TRBD2 (6 bases). The germline V gene has CDR1 SQVTM and CDR2 ANQGSEA. Trimming shortened V by 5 bases and J by 7 bases, and 6 bases separated the two germline ends. This CDR3 contains 10 residues. The CDR3 sequence: CSVRGNEQFF. Written as DNA, the CDR3 is TGCAGCGTTCGGGGGAATGAGCAGTTCTTC.

The J gene is TRBJ2-3, the V gene TRBV29-1; D is uncertain. CDR3 size: 12 residues. Looked up from germline, CDR1 is SQVTM and CDR2 is ANQGSEA. Trimming pared 5 bases from V and 4 bases from J, leaving 10 bases between. CDR3 region: CSVREAADTQYF. The CDR3 nucleotides read TGCAGCGTTAGAGAGGCGGCAGATACGCAGTATTTT.